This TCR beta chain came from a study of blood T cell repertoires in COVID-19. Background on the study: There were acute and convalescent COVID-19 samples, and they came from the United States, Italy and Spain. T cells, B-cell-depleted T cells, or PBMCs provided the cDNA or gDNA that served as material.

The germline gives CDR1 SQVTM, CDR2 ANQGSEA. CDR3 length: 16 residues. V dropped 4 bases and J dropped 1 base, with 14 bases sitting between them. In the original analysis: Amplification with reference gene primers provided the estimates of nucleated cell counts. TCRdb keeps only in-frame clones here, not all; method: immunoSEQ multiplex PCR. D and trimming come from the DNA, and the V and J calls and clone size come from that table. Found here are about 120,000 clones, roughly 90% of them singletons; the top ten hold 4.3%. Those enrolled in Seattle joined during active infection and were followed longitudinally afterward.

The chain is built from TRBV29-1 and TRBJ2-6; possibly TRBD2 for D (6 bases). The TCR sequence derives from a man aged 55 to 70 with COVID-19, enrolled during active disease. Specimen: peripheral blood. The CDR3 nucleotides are TGCAGCGTTGGGGGGTCGGGAGTTTCTGGGGCCAACGTCCTGACTTTC. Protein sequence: CSVGGSGVSGANVLTF.